The T cell receptor (beta chain) under discussion was sequenced for a study of T cell responses to AZD1222 COVID-19 vaccine. Findings and caveats of the study: Spike was spanned by vaccine-associated CD4 TCRs, which were dominant at 160-218 and 743-854. Donors were chiefly white British, with a greater number of females, and clonal diversity was perhaps underestimated.

Details on this clone: Its matching antigen is unknown.

The CDR3 runs to 13 residues. Trimming shortened V by 3 bases and J by 3 bases, and 8 bases separated the two germline ends. Germline V gives CDR1 SEHNR, CDR2 FQNEAQ (reference sequence). Only in-frame clones appear in the TCRdb table, and some are missing; sequencing was by immunoSEQ multiplex PCR. Here the sample spans approximately 150,000 clones, 88% being singletons. V gene TRBV7-9 combines with J gene TRBJ1-1; D gene uncertain. The starting material was peripheral blood, obtained 28 days after the second dose of the MenACWY control vaccine. This clonotype originated in an adult who received the MenACWY meningococcal vaccine as a control. CDR3 amino acids: CASSFPRDTEAFF. The DNA for the CDR3 is TGTGCCAGCAGCTTTCCTAGGGACACTGAAGCTTTCTTT.